The 21 T cell receptor beta chains reported below all come from one sample, sequenced in a study of blood T cell repertoires in COVID-19. Only in-frame clones appear in the TCRdb table, and some are missing; sequencing was by immunoSEQ multiplex PCR. The table has around 130,000 clones, roughly 80% seen once. The sample comprised peripheral blood. The receptors stem from a woman aged 45-65 years with acute or convalescent COVID-19.

The V gene is TRBV18, the J gene TRBJ2-7, with a weak D call TRBD1 (6 bases). CDR3 length: 13 residues. Germline CDR1 is KGHSH and CDR2 is LQKENI. The germline V and J ends were trimmed by 4 bases and 4 bases, with 11 bases remaining between them. The CDR3 DNA follows: TGTGCCAGCTCACTCGACAGGACTTACGAGCAGTACTTC. Translated: CASSLDRTYEQYF.

This chain joins TRBV6-2 or TRBV6-3 and TRBJ2-2; perhaps TRBD1 as D (5 bases). The CDR3 contains 14 residues. Germline V gene sequence: CDR1 MNHEY, CDR2 SVGEGT. V lost 2 bases to trimming and J lost 2 bases, with 6 bases between them. As DNA, the CDR3 is TGTGCCAGCAGTTACCAGGGTAACACCGGGGAGCTGTTTTTT. It is translated as CASSYQGNTGELFF.

The chain has TRBV30 and TRBJ1-5; unclear D gene. The CDR3 sequence is 11 residues long. CDR1 and CDR2 (germline): GTSNPN, SVGIG (reference sequence). V gave up 0 bases and J gave up 16 bases, with 13 bases separating them. The CDR3 sequence: CAWSVKSTKHF. CDR3 DNA: TGTGCCTGGAGTGTAAAATCTACTAAACATTTT.

The rearrangement links TRBV2 to TRBJ1-4, with TRBD1 identical over 10 bases. Per the germline V gene, CDR1 is SNHLY and CDR2 is FYNNEI. The CDR3 loop spans 14 amino acids. V was pared by 5 bases and J by 8 bases, with 5 bases of the junction left unmatched. The CDR3 here is CASSTGTGEEKLFF. CDR3 sequence (DNA): TGTGCCAGCAGTACCGGGACAGGGGAAGAAAAACTGTTTTTT.

The chain recombines TRBV30 with TRBJ1-2; 9 bases are a match to TRBD1. In germline, CDR1 is GTSNPN, CDR2 SVGIG (reference sequence). Losses at the gene ends were 2 bases for V and 1 base for J; bases not matched to a gene: 5. The CDR3 has 15 residues. This CDR3 is CAWSTGTGINYGYTF. The CDR3 DNA reads TGTGCCTGGAGTACCGGGACAGGGATTAACTATGGCTACACCTTC. The variable domain in full, completed from reference TRBV30 and TRBJ1-2, reads SQTIHQWPATLVQPVGSPLSLECTVEGTSNPNLYWYRQAAGRGLQLLFYSVGIGQISSEVPQNLSASRPQDRQFILSSKKLLLSDSGFYLCAWSTGTGINYGYTFGSGTRLTVV.

This chain connects TRBV7-3 to TRBJ2-2; TRBD2 is a possible D gene (5 bases). The length of the CDR3 is 13 residues. CDR1 is SGHTA, CDR2 FQGTGA, per germline. The ends were cut back, 6 bases at V and 4 bases at J, with 9 bases in the middle. The CDR3 sequence is CASRAEFTGELFF. CDR3 nucleotide sequence: TGTGCCAGCAGAGCGGAATTCACCGGGGAGCTGTTTTTT.

J is TRBJ2-1 and V is TRBV2; 8 bases are a match to TRBD2. Germline V lookup: CDR1 SNHLY, CDR2 FYNNEI. The J segment lost 5 bases and the V segment lost 8 bases, leaving 5 bases of the junction unmatched. The CDR3 sequence is 13 residues long. The CDR3: CASSGGVNNEQFF. The DNA for the CDR3 is TGTGCCAGCTCCGGGGGGGTAAACAATGAGCAGTTCTTC.

This clone occurred once. V usage is TRBV5-1 and J usage is TRBJ1-1; no firm D call. The CDR3 is 14 amino acids. V was clipped by 0 bases and J by 6 bases, with 12 bases between them. Germline V lookup: CDR1 SGHRS, CDR2 YFSETQ. The CDR3 region has the DNA TGCGCCAGCAGCTTGGTGGAGGGTAGGGCTGAAGCTTTCTTT. Translating gives CASSLVEGRAEAFF.

The CDR3 DNA reads TGTGCCACCAGCGGGAGGGGGCAGCACACAGATACGCAGTATTTT. Amino acid sequence: CATSGRGQHTDTQYF. The gene calls are TRBV24-1 and TRBJ2-3, with D perhaps matching TRBD2 (8 bases). The CDR3 contains 15 residues. The germline CDR1 and CDR2 sequences are KGHDR and SFDVKD. V was cut by 7 bases and J by 2 bases, with 15 bases left in between.

The V and J genes are TRBV6-5 and TRBJ1-1; D not certain. The germline V gene encodes CDR1 MNHEY and CDR2 SVGAGI. Between the trimmed V and J ends, which lost 4 bases and 5 bases, there was a span of 11 bases. The CDR3 extends over 13 amino acids. CDR3 region: CASSSPTGTEAFF. DNA for the CDR3: TGTGCCAGCAGTTCACCCACGGGAACTGAAGCTTTCTTT.

This rearrangement joins TRBV13 to TRBJ2-1; the D gene is possibly TRBD2 (7 bases). Germline V CDR1 and CDR2: PRHDT, FYEKMQ (reference sequence). Trimming shortened V by 4 bases and J by 7 bases, and 14 bases separated the two germline ends. The CDR3 is 14 amino acids. In DNA, the CDR3 is TGTGCCAGCAGCTCACCGGGGGGCCCTAATGAGCAGTTCTTC. Amino acid sequence: CASSSPGGPNEQFF.

This clone was seen only a few times. At one of its ends the junction is not consistent with the germline gene, which may arise from a read error. J is TRBJ2-7 and V is TRBV19; TRBD2 matches 10 bases. The CDR3 runs 13 residues. Germline CDR1 reads LNHDA; CDR2 reads SQIVND (reference sequence). The CDR3 region is CASSSGLAELLDF. CDR3 sequence (DNA): TGTGCCAGTAGTTCCGGACTAGCGGAGCTACTCGACTTC.

CDR3 coding DNA: TGTGCCAGCAGCGAAATTGGACAGGGTAACGGCTACACCTTC. Residues: CASSEIGQGNGYTF. The V and J genes are TRBV28 and TRBJ1-2; 8 bases are a match to TRBD1. Germline V CDR1 and CDR2: MDHEN, SYDVKM. The CDR3 contains 14 residues. The V segment lost 6 bases and the J segment 8 bases; nucleotides outside the gene matches: 11.

The chain recombines TRBV11-2 with TRBJ1-3; TRBD1 is a possible D gene (6 bases). This CDR3 spans 15 amino acids. Germline lookup yields CDR1 SGHAT and CDR2 FQNNGV. Trimming removed 5 bases from V and 4 bases from J, with 15 bases in between. The CDR3 sequence: CASSPMSGGGNTIYF. CDR3 coding DNA: TGTGCCAGCAGCCCGATGAGCGGGGGCGGAAACACCATATATTTT.

The gene calls are TRBV30 and TRBJ2-1; 7 bases line up with TRBD1. The CDR3 contains 16 residues. The ends lost 2 bases at V and 7 bases at J; junction bases unmatched: 14. Per the germline V gene, CDR1 is GTSNPN and CDR2 is SVGIG (reference sequence). CDR3 bases: TGTGCCTGGAGTCGATCAAGGACAGGAGTGGAAAATGAGCAGTTCTTC. This translates into CAWSRSRTGVENEQFF.

The gene calls are TRBV10-3 and TRBJ1-1; 8 bases agree with TRBD1. The V segment lost 7 bases and the J segment 2 bases; nucleotides outside the gene matches: 3. CDR1 and CDR2 from the germline V gene are ENHRY and SYGVKD. This CDR3 spans 13 amino acids. The CDR3 protein is CAIMGQENTEAFF. The CDR3 nucleotides read TGTGCCATCATGGGACAGGAAAACACTGAAGCTTTCTTT.

The chain recombines TRBV25-1 with TRBJ2-6; 10 positions agree with TRBD2. V lost 4 bases, J lost 2 bases, and 8 bases stayed unmatched. This CDR3 spans 18 amino acids. Germline CDR1 is MGHDK and CDR2 is SYGVNS. The CDR3 DNA sequence: TGTGCCAGCAGTGTCTCCTGGACTAGCGGACCTGGGGCCAACGTCCTGACTTTC. It yields the protein CASSVSWTSGPGANVLTF.

This clone was detected a few times. This chain joins TRBV5-1 and TRBJ1-2; D is perhaps TRBD1 (5 bases). In germline, CDR1 is SGHRS, CDR2 YFSETQ. V gave up 6 bases and J gave up 8 bases, with 29 bases separating them. The CDR3 runs to 17 residues. As DNA, the CDR3 is TGCGCCAGCACCGTTTCCGTGGGTCGGACACCCGTCGGAGGCTACACCTTC. Translation: CASTVSVGRTPVGGYTF.

The chain couples TRBV7-9 to TRBJ2-7; D gene uncertain. The V gene's germline CDR1 is SEHNR and CDR2 FQNEAQ (reference sequence). CDR3 size: 13 residues. The germline V and J ends were trimmed by 5 bases and 0 bases, with 8 bases remaining between them. The CDR3 region has the DNA TGTGCCAGCAGCCCTCTAAGCTCCTACGAGCAGTACTTC. It encodes CASSPLSSYEQYF. The full variable domain, rest sourced from reference TRBV7-9 and TRBJ2-7, is DTGVSQNPRHKITKRGQNVTFRCDPISEHNRLYWYRQTLGQGPEFLTYFQNEAQLEKSRLLSDRFSAERPKGSFSTLEIQRTEQGDSAMYLCASSPLSSYEQYFGPGTRLTVT.

The CDR3 reads CATSRDRGLYEQYF. The CDR3 coding sequence is TGTGCCACCAGCAGGGACAGGGGGTTATACGAGCAGTACTTC. The chain recombines TRBV15 with TRBJ2-7; 10 bases match TRBD1. The CDR3 extends over 14 amino acids. The ends lost 3 bases at V and 4 bases at J; junction bases unmatched: 3. CDR1 is LNHNV and CDR2 is YYDKDF in the germline V gene (reference sequence). The full variable domain, with the rest looked up from reference TRBV15 and TRBJ2-7, is DAMVIQNPRYQVTQFGKPVTLSCSQTLNHNVMYWYQQKSSQAPKLLFHYYDKDFNNEADTPDNFQSRRPNTSFCFLDIRSPGLGDTAMYLCATSRDRGLYEQYFGPGTRLTVT.

This clone was observed a few times. This sequence joins TRBV3-1 (or the pseudogene TRBV3-2) and TRBJ1-4; tentative D call: TRBD1 (6 bases). The germline V gene has CDR1 LGHDT and CDR2 YNNKEL (reference sequence). V was pared by 2 bases and J by 8 bases, with 12 bases between. This CDR3 is built from 14 residues. CDR3 in amino acids: CASSQIQGSEKLFF. In DNA form, the CDR3 reads TGTGCCAGCAGCCAAATCCAGGGGAGCGAAAAACTGTTTTTT.